This TCR beta chain was sequenced during a study of blood T cell repertoires in COVID-19. Study background: Researchers got acute and convalescent COVID-19 samples from the United States, Italy and Spain. The analysed material was cDNA or gDNA that came from T cells, B-cell-depleted T cells, or PBMCs.

Seattle cases were enrolled at active infection and followed longitudinally. Per the original data handling: Reference gene primer amplification in the assay estimated nucleated cell counts. Only in-frame clones appear in the TCRdb table, and some are missing; sequencing was by immunoSEQ multiplex PCR. Clonal size and the V and J genes are those of that table, whereas D and trimming came from the DNA. This table has around 430,000 clones, around 88% appearing once. The CDR3 extends over 14 amino acids. Germline CDR1 reads MNHEY; CDR2 reads SVGAGI. Deletions cut 1 base from V and 2 bases from J, with 8 bases between.

The sample comprised peripheral blood. The chain has TRBV6-5 and TRBJ2-5; the D gene is possibly TRBD1 (6 bases). This clonotype was obtained from a woman between 45 and 65 years old with COVID-19, enrolled during active disease. In DNA form, the CDR3 reads TGTGCCAGCAGTTACTTAGACAGGCAAGAGACCCAGTACTTC. Protein product: CASSYLDRQETQYF.